The 16 T cell receptor beta chains listed next were all sequenced from one sample in a study of human thymus T cells. Repertoires were generated with immunoSEQ multiplex PCR, while TCRdb's copy carries only in-frame clones and drops some. The sample yields tens of thousands of clones, about 94% seen once. Sequenced material: blood. These receptors came from a boy younger than two with a congenital heart defect but otherwise immunologically healthy.

The V and J genes are TRBV30 and TRBJ2-2; 8 bases are shared with TRBD2. V dropped 8 bases and J dropped 1; count of bases not matched to a gene: 3. This CDR3 contains 13 residues. Germline V gene sequence: CDR1 GTSNPN, CDR2 SVGIG (reference sequence). The CDR3 region is CASRGGNTGELFF. The CDR3 coding sequence is TGTGCCAGCCGGGGGGGGAACACCGGGGAGCTGTTTTTT.

The chain recombines TRBV6-6 with TRBJ1-2; maybe TRBD1 (6 bases). This CDR3 contains 13 residues. V lost 6 bases and J 4 bases, leaving 12 bases between the germline ends. CDR1 and CDR2 from the germline V gene are MNHNY and SVGAGI (reference sequence). The CDR3 region is CASSQQGGYGYTF. The CDR3 DNA reads as TGTGCCAGCAGCCAACAGGGAGGCTATGGCTACACCTTC.

The J gene is TRBJ2-3, the V gene TRBV9, with 9 bases identical to TRBD2. V was clipped by 4 bases and J by 3 bases; unmatched bases: 9. The V gene's germline CDR1 is SGDLS and CDR2 YYNGEE. This CDR3 has 16 residues. CDR3 in amino acids: CASSPRALAGTDTQYF. The CDR3 bases are TGTGCCAGCAGCCCAAGAGCTCTAGCGGGAACAGATACGCAGTATTTT.

The genes are TRBV5-4 and TRBJ2-1, with D perhaps TRBD1 (5 bases). The CDR3 has 14 residues. Trimming removed 0 bases at V and 7 bases at J, with 11 bases between. Germline-derived CDR1 and CDR2 are SGHNT and YYREEE (reference sequence). For the CDR3, the DNA is TGTGCCAGCAGCTTGGACCCAGGGTTGAATGAGCAGTTCTTC. This codes for CASSLDPGLNEQFF.

This chain uses TRBV27 with TRBJ2-1; 11 nucleotides line up with TRBD2. Losses at the gene ends were 4 bases for V and 4 bases for J; bases not matched to a gene: 3. The length of the CDR3 is 15 residues. The germline CDR1 and CDR2 sequences are MNHEY and SMNVEV (reference sequence). CDR3 sequence (DNA): TGTGCCAGCAGTTGGGCTAGCGGGGGGTACAATGAGCAGTTCTTC. Its translation: CASSWASGGYNEQFF.

About this clone itself: A read error may be the cause here, since a much bigger clone is one base away. The chain recombines TRBV28 with TRBJ1-5, with 9 bases aligning to TRBD1. Germline loops: CDR1 MDHEN, CDR2 SYDVKM. This CDR3 is 15 amino acids long. After removal of 2 bases from V and 2 bases from J, the junction contained 1 base not matched to a gene. In DNA, the CDR3 is TGTGCCAGCAGTTTAGGGGACAGGGGCAATCAGCCCCAGCATTTT. Amino acid sequence: CASSLGDRGNQPQHF.

V and J are TRBV5-6 and TRBJ1-1; no firm D call. Germline CDR1 is SGHDT and CDR2 is YYEEEE. Deletions cut 0 bases from V and 5 bases from J, with 11 bases between. The CDR3 is made up of 14 amino acids. DNA for the CDR3: TGTGCCAGCAGCTTGGGATCAATGGGGACTGAAGCTTTCTTT. It yields the protein CASSLGSMGTEAFF. The complete variable domain, with remaining parts taken from reference TRBV5-6 and TRBJ1-1, reads DAGVTQSPTHLIKTRGQQVTLRCSPKSGHDTVSWYQQALGQGPQFIFQYYEEEERQRGNFPDRFSGHQFPNYSSELNVNALLLGDSALYLCASSLGSMGTEAFFGQGTRLTVV.

The genes are TRBV7-9 and TRBJ1-4; D is unresolved. CDR1 is SEHNR and CDR2 is FQNEAQ in the germline V gene (reference sequence). Deletions cut 0 bases from V and 0 bases from J, with 11 bases between. The length of the CDR3 is 17 residues. CDR3 DNA: TGTGCCAGCAGCTTAGCCGGAGCCCTGGCAACTAATGAAAAACTGTTTTTT. Residues: CASSLAGALATNEKLFF.

The chain uses TRBV10-1 and TRBJ2-3, with D unresolved. This CDR3 spans 17 amino acids. The V gene's germline CDR1 is WNHNN and CDR2 SYGVQD (reference sequence). V was pared by 4 bases and J by 0 bases, with 17 bases between. CDR3 region: CASSGPTGDGSTDTQYF. Written as DNA, the CDR3 is TGCGCCAGCAGTGGTCCGACTGGGGATGGTAGCACAGATACGCAGTATTTT.

The V and J genes are TRBV15 and TRBJ1-4, with a possible D match to TRBD1 (6 bases). CDR3 length equals 15 residues. Germline V gene data show CDR1 as LNHNV and CDR2 as YYDKDF (reference sequence). Trimming shortened V by 5 bases and J by 5 bases, and 15 bases separated the two germline ends. The CDR3 here is CATSPRQVGNEKLFF. The DNA for the CDR3 is TGTGCCACCAGCCCCAGACAGGTCGGGAATGAAAAACTGTTTTTT.

The chain couples TRBV5-1 to TRBJ2-3, with TRBD2 as a possible D gene (6 bases). With 0 bases removed from V and 0 bases from J, the gap between germline ends came to 8 bases. Looked up from germline, CDR1 is SGHRS and CDR2 is YFSETQ. The CDR3 consists of 15 residues. In nucleotides, the CDR3 is TGCGCCAGCAGCTTGGTACTAGCTAGCACAGATACGCAGTATTTT. The encoded protein is CASSLVLASTDTQYF.

The chain carries TRBV30 and TRBJ2-1, with D unclear. Per germline, CDR1 GTSNPN and CDR2 SVGIG (reference sequence). Trimming took 0 bases from V and 8 from J, leaving 8 bases between them. The CDR3 loop spans 12 amino acids. CDR3 coding DNA: TGTGCCTGGAGTGTAAGGCGCGATGAGCAGTTCTTC. Translation: CAWSVRRDEQFF.

This chain connects TRBV7-9 to TRBJ2-1; the D gene is possibly TRBD2 (5 bases). Germline loops: CDR1 SEHNR, CDR2 FQNEAQ (reference sequence). This CDR3 is built from 15 residues. The germline V and J ends were trimmed by 5 bases and 0 bases, with 11 bases remaining between them. In DNA, the CDR3 is TGTGCCAGCAGCCCCCCGGGAAGCTCCTACAATGAGCAGTTCTTC. This sequence encodes CASSPPGSSYNEQFF.

The chain employs TRBV10-3 and TRBJ2-1, with 8 bases identical to TRBD2. Trimming removed 0 bases from V and 5 bases from J; junction bases left unmatched: 9. Per the germline V gene, CDR1 is ENHRY and CDR2 is SYGVKD. The CDR3 is 17 residues long. In DNA, the CDR3 is TGTGCCATCAGTGAGTCCGGGACTAGAAAGATGCACAATGAGCAGTTCTTC. Amino acid sequence: CAISESGTRKMHNEQFF.

V gene TRBV30 combines with J gene TRBJ2-5, with D perhaps TRBD1 (5 bases). Germline CDR1 is GTSNPN and CDR2 is SVGIG (reference sequence). The CDR3 consists of 13 residues. Trimming shortened V by 0 bases and J by 6 bases, and 11 bases separated the two germline ends. The CDR3 loop reads CAWSVQGRQTQYF. The CDR3 DNA reads TGTGCCTGGAGTGTCCAGGGTCGGCAGACCCAGTACTTC.

The chain's CDR3 is CASSPSIGDNYGYTF. The CDR3 DNA is TGTGCCAGCAGTCCTTCAATAGGGGATAACTATGGCTACACCTTC. The J gene is TRBJ1-2, the V gene TRBV9; the D gene is possibly TRBD1 (5 bases). V was cut by 5 bases and J by 1 base, with 15 bases left in between. Per the germline V gene, CDR1 is SGDLS and CDR2 is YYNGEE. The CDR3 runs 15 residues.